Listed here is a single TCR beta chain. These data belong to a study of blood T cell repertoires in COVID-19. Study-wide context: Samples of COVID-19 (acute and convalescent) were obtained from the United States, Italy and Spain.

Clones were read by immunoSEQ multiplex PCR, and TCRdb kept only the in-frame ones, dropping some. The repertoire holds around 25,000 clones, around 90% seen once, with around 30% in the top ten. CDR1 KGHSH and CDR2 LQKENI come from the germline V gene. The CDR3 is made up of 14 amino acids. Trimming took off 0 bases at V and 6 bases at J, with 11 bases between the two ends. The chain combines TRBV18 with TRBJ1-2; D is possibly TRBD1 (5 bases). Material for sequencing was peripheral blood. This TCR derives from a woman aged 70-85 years with active COVID-19. CDR3 amino acids: CASSPPNRNHGYTF. CDR3 DNA: TGTGCCAGCTCACCACCGAACAGGAATCATGGCTACACCTTC.